The 26 T cell receptor beta chains below all came from one sample that was sequenced in a study of shared clonotypes between healthy human individuals. Method: immunoSEQ multiplex PCR; TCRdb's copy keeps in-frame clones and lacks some. This sample carries fewer than 3 million clones, about nine tenths of them seen once, and the ten largest clones take around 0.35%. What was sequenced was naive CD4+ T cells from PBMCs. The subset is: CD45RA+ positively selected. Every receptor here comes from a man younger than 30 in good health. Some clones in this sample may be carry-over from other donors' samples.

The gene calls are TRBV6-5 and TRBJ2-3; 8 bases fit TRBD1. J lost 1 base, V lost 6 bases, and 6 bases had no gene match. This CDR3 spans 15 amino acids. Germline lookup yields CDR1 MNHEY and CDR2 SVGAGI. The CDR3 bases are TGTGCCAGCAGGCCTCCGGGACAGGGCACAGATACGCAGTATTTT. It codes for CASRPPGQGTDTQYF.

The chain links TRBV5-1 to TRBJ2-5, with TRBD1 matching 11 bases. The CDR3 covers 14 residues. The ends lost 3 bases at V and 3 bases at J; junction bases unmatched: 1. Germline V gene data show CDR1 as SGHRS and CDR2 as YFSETQ. The CDR3 region has the DNA TGCGCCAGCAGCTGGGGACAGGGGGAAGAGACCCAGTACTTC. This translates into CASSWGQGEETQYF.

The rearrangement joins TRBV6-5 to TRBJ2-7, with D tentatively TRBD2 (5 bases). With 4 bases removed from V and 7 bases from J, the gap between germline ends came to 11 bases. Germline V gene sequence: CDR1 MNHEY, CDR2 SVGAGI. This CDR3 comprises 12 residues. This CDR3 is CASSSLRGEQYF. CDR3 bases: TGTGCCAGCAGTTCCCTCCGCGGGGAGCAGTACTTC.

The V call is TRBV28, the J call TRBJ2-4, with 7 bases matching TRBD1. Looked up from germline, CDR1 is MDHEN and CDR2 is SYDVKM. The CDR3 covers 15 residues. V lost 5 bases, J lost 1 base, and 5 bases stayed unmatched. The DNA for the CDR3 is TGTGCCAGCAGTCTTATACAGGGGGCCAAAAACATTCAGTACTTC. Protein sequence: CASSLIQGAKNIQYF.

V is TRBV10-2 and J is TRBJ2-3; D unclear. V shed 3 bases and J shed 0 bases, with 13 bases lying between them. Germline CDR1 WSHSY, CDR2 SAAADI. The CDR3 has 16 amino acids. CDR3 sequence (DNA): TGCGCCAGCAGTGATTTTCCGGCTATCAGCACAGATACGCAGTATTTT. This gives the protein CASSDFPAISTDTQYF.

The rearrangement links TRBV21-1 to TRBJ2-1; the table calls TRBD2, which could not be checked here. TRBV21-1 is noted as a pseudogene. The CDR3 length is 19 residues. For the CDR3, the DNA is TGTGCCAGCAAGGGCTTGGGGGGCCGCGGCGGGAGCTCCTACAATGAGCAGTTCTTC. Its protein is CASKGLGGRGGSSYNEQFF.

The V call is TRBV27, the J call TRBJ2-5; TRBD2 matches at 10 bases. Germline V gene lookup returns CDR1 MNHEY and CDR2 SMNVEV (reference sequence). V shed 0 bases, J shed 7 bases, and the junction held 11 bases outside the gene matches. The length of the CDR3 is 17 residues. CDR3 sequence: CASSLSRSLAGDGTQYF. For the CDR3, the DNA is TGTGCCAGCAGTTTATCGCGGAGTCTAGCGGGAGACGGGACCCAGTACTTC.

This clone showed up just once. The chain joins TRBV5-1 to TRBJ2-3; D gene ambiguous. Trimming stripped 0 bases from V and 2 bases from J, with 7 bases between. CDR3 length: 14 amino acids. CDR1 and CDR2 (germline): SGHRS, YFSETQ. The CDR3 here is CASSLVTYTDTQYF. The CDR3 DNA sequence: TGCGCCAGCAGCTTGGTCACCTACACAGATACGCAGTATTTT.

In its sample, this clone was seen a few times. This chain links TRBV18 with TRBJ1-1; D perhaps matches TRBD1 (5 bases). The V gene's germline CDR1 is KGHSH and CDR2 LQKENI. This CDR3 comprises 15 residues. Trimming shortened V by 4 bases and J by 5 bases, and 17 bases separated the two germline ends. The CDR3 loop is CASSLALGVLTEAFF. CDR3 coding DNA: TGTGCCAGCTCACTAGCTTTGGGGGTCTTAACTGAAGCTTTCTTT.

This clone came up a few times. This rearrangement joins TRBV27 to TRBJ1-1, with unresolved D. The CDR3 extends over 13 amino acids. Trimming took 2 bases from V and 0 from J, leaving 4 bases between them. Germline loops: CDR1 MNHEY, CDR2 SMNVEV (reference sequence). The CDR3 spells CASSLKVNTEAFF. The CDR3 DNA follows: TGTGCCAGCAGTTTAAAGGTGAACACTGAAGCTTTCTTT.

This chain links TRBV7-9 with TRBJ1-1; D gene uncertain. Between the trimmed V and J ends, which lost 3 bases and 1 base, there was a span of 18 bases. The CDR3 length is 17 residues. CDR1 SEHNR and CDR2 FQNEAQ come from the germline V gene (reference sequence). DNA of the CDR3: TGTGCCAGCAGCTTTCAAGAGGGATCGTGGGGGAACACTGAAGCTTTCTTT. It encodes CASSFQEGSWGNTEAFF.

CDR3 DNA: TGTGCCAGCAGCTTGGTACTACAAGAGACCCAGTACTTC. Translating gives CASSLVLQETQYF. V usage is TRBV5-6 and J usage is TRBJ2-5; no clear D. The V end lost 0 bases, the J end lost 2 bases, and 5 bases lay between the germline ends. Germline lookup yields CDR1 SGHDT and CDR2 YYEEEE. This CDR3 contains 13 residues.

This chain uses TRBV9 with TRBJ2-1, with 12 bases lining up with TRBD2. Per the germline V gene, CDR1 is SGDLS and CDR2 is YYNGEE. The trim removed 0 bases at V and 9 bases at J, leaving 7 bases unmatched. The CDR3 covers 16 residues. In DNA, the CDR3 is TGTGCCAGCAGCGTAGGACTAGCGGGGGATCCGGGTGAGCAGTTCTTC. This gives the protein CASSVGLAGDPGEQFF. Based on the CDR3 plus reference TRBV9 and TRBJ2-1, the full variable domain is DSGVTQTPKHLITATGQRVTLRCSPRSGDLSVYWYQQSLDQGLQFLIQYYNGEERAKGNILERFSAQQFPDLHSELNLSSLELGDSALYFCASSVGLAGDPGEQFFGPGTRLTVL.

The chain has TRBV5-4 and TRBJ2-7, with 9 bases aligning to TRBD2. Germline trimming cut 4 bases from V and 9 bases from J; bases unmatched to any gene: 17. CDR3 length: 16 amino acids. CDR1 is SGHNT and CDR2 is YYREEE in the germline V gene (reference sequence). The CDR3 loop is CASSRELASGAIRQYF. CDR3 sequence (DNA): TGTGCCAGCAGCCGTGAGTTGGCTAGCGGGGCTATTCGGCAGTACTTC.

This clone was picked up one time. CDR3 in amino acids: CASSQGPLAGGGEQFF. The CDR3 coding sequence is TGCGCCAGCAGCCAAGGCCCCCTAGCGGGAGGGGGTGAGCAGTTCTTC. The gene calls are TRBV4-3 and TRBJ2-1, with 12 bases aligning to TRBD2. Losses at the gene ends were 1 base for V and 9 bases for J; bases not matched to a gene: 7. From germline, CDR1 is LGHNA and CDR2 YSLEER. The CDR3 contains 16 residues.

V and J are TRBV5-8 and TRBJ1-5; TRBD1 aligns across 7 bases. Unmatched junction bases numbered 7, after V lost 2 bases and J lost 5 bases. Germline CDR1 and CDR2: SGHTS and YDEGEE. This CDR3 comprises 15 residues. In DNA, the CDR3 is TGTGCCAGCAGCTTCCGGACAGGTAGGGATCAGCCCCAGCATTTT. This encodes CASSFRTGRDQPQHF.

The rearrangement uses TRBV6-1 and TRBJ1-2; possible D gene TRBD1, 5 bases. The CDR3 has 12 residues. The V gene's germline CDR1 is MNHNS and CDR2 SASEGT. V was cut by 8 bases and J by 8 bases, with 15 bases left in between. The CDR3 DNA reads TGTGCCAGCGGGACCCTCCCGGGGGGCTACACCTTC. Translation gives CASGTLPGGYTF.

This chain links TRBV15 with TRBJ1-3, with a possible D match to TRBD1 (6 bases). CDR1 LNHNV and CDR2 YYDKDF come from the germline V gene (reference sequence). Trimming shortened V by 1 base and J by 5 bases, and 18 bases separated the two germline ends. The CDR3 runs 17 residues. The CDR3 nucleotides are TGTGCCACCAGCAGAGGTGGGGGGCAGGGTGGACGAAACACCATATATTTT. Encoded protein: CATSRGGGQGGRNTIYF.

The chain joins TRBV5-8 to TRBJ2-7; tentative D call: TRBD2 (5 bases). Per the germline V gene, CDR1 is SGHTS and CDR2 is YDEGEE. Trimming removed 0 bases from V and 3 bases from J, with 19 bases in between. The CDR3 has 17 amino acids. CDR3 protein: CASSLGTDSTTNYEQYF. DNA for the CDR3: TGTGCCAGCAGCTTGGGGACGGACTCGACTACCAACTACGAGCAGTACTTC.

V and J are TRBV2 and TRBJ1-2; D remains ambiguous. Germline CDR1 is SNHLY and CDR2 is FYNNEI. The CDR3 is 13 amino acids. V was trimmed by 1 base and J by 4 bases, leaving 7 bases between them. The CDR3: CASSEGSGYGYTF. The DNA for the CDR3 is TGTGCCAGCAGTGAAGGTTCAGGCTATGGCTACACCTTC.

The chain uses TRBV27 and TRBJ2-1; TRBD2 matches at 11 bases. Germline V gene sequence: CDR1 MNHEY, CDR2 SMNVEV (reference sequence). The junction had 5 bases not matched to a gene; V was cut back by 6 bases and J by 4 bases. CDR3 length equals 15 residues. The CDR3 DNA follows: TGTGCCAGCAGGACTAGCGGGATTGTGTACAATGAGCAGTTCTTC. Translation gives CASRTSGIVYNEQFF.

This rearrangement joins TRBV18 to TRBJ1-3; D is unresolved. CDR1 is KGHSH and CDR2 is LQKENI in the germline V gene. The V end was cut by 2 bases, the J end by 0 bases, with 11 bases between. There are 16 residues in the CDR3. CDR3 sequence reads: CASSPLMDASGNTIYF. The CDR3 bases are TGTGCCAGCTCACCATTAATGGACGCCTCTGGAAACACCATATATTTT.

The V gene is TRBV19, the J gene TRBJ2-3; TRBD2 might be the D (5 bases). Germline assignment: CDR1 LNHDA and CDR2 SQIVND (reference sequence). The ends were cut back, 7 bases at V and 0 bases at J, with 17 bases in the middle. This CDR3 spans 16 amino acids. CDR3 DNA: TGTGCCAGTACACCGTACCTTCGGACTAGCACAGATACGCAGTATTTT. This codes for CASTPYLRTSTDTQYF.

The chain joins TRBV6-6 to TRBJ1-1; D gene uncertain. V was clipped by 6 bases and J by 0 bases, with 8 bases between them. This CDR3 is 13 amino acids long. Per the germline V gene, CDR1 is MNHNY and CDR2 is SVGAGI (reference sequence). CDR3 sequence: CASRGIMNTEAFF. The CDR3 DNA reads TGTGCCAGCAGAGGGATAATGAACACTGAAGCTTTCTTT.

J is TRBJ2-3 and V is TRBV10-3; 7 bases fit TRBD2. Germline loops: CDR1 ENHRY, CDR2 SYGVKD. This CDR3 has 17 residues. V lost 0 bases to trimming and J lost 3 bases; unmatched junction nucleotides: 9. CDR3: CAISESGAGRVTDTQYF. CDR3 in DNA: TGTGCCATCAGTGAGTCTGGAGCGGGAAGAGTGACAGATACGCAGTATTTT.

This sequence joins TRBV6-1 and TRBJ2-3; TRBD2 is a possible D gene (6 bases). Between the trimmed V and J ends, which lost 6 bases and 6 bases, there was a span of 13 bases. Germline loops: CDR1 MNHNS, CDR2 SASEGT. The CDR3 sequence is 13 residues long. The CDR3, as DNA: TGTGCCAGCAGCACCAGGGACTCGGATACGCAGTATTTT. It encodes CASSTRDSDTQYF.